Listed below are T cell receptor beta chains from one sample, sequenced in a study of T cell responses to AZD1222 COVID-19 vaccine. The protocol was immunoSEQ multiplex PCR, while the TCRdb copy is restricted to in-frame clones and leaves out a portion. The top ten hold roughly 10% of the sample, which has fewer than 150,000 clones, 92% seen once. The sequences come from peripheral blood, collected 28 days after the second AZD1222 dose. These receptors all stem from an adult who received the AZD1222 COVID-19 vaccine. The CDR3 runs from the conserved cysteine through the conserved F or W. The size field is filled for only some rows; it gives once, few, many or a size class.

abundance: NA; v_gene: TRBV4-1; j_gene: TRBJ2-1; CDR3aa: CASSQEKRGTGIEQFF
abundance: NA; v_gene: TRBV5-1; j_gene: TRBJ1-2; CDR3aa: CASSERTDSNYGYTF
abundance: NA; v_gene: TRBV6-1; j_gene: TRBJ1-2; CDR3aa: CASSEGTGVNYGYTF
abundance: NA; v_gene: TRBV6-5; j_gene: TRBJ2-7; CDR3aa: CASSYSRLAGVYEQYF
abundance: few; v_gene: TRBV2; j_gene: TRBJ2-7; CDR3aa: CASRGHYEQYF
abundance: NA; v_gene: TRBV12-3/TRBV12-4; j_gene: TRBJ2-7; CDR3aa: CASSLTSSYEQYF
abundance: NA; v_gene: TRBV14; j_gene: TRBJ1-5; CDR3aa: CASSFSGGRQPQHF
abundance: NA; v_gene: TRBV5-1; j_gene: TRBJ1-1; CDR3aa: CASTTGEGYTEAFF
abundance: NA; v_gene: TRBV7-2; j_gene: TRBJ1-2; CDR3aa: CASSGYGYTF
abundance: NA; v_gene: TRBV4-2; j_gene: TRBJ1-4; CDR3aa: CASSQELGSRNEKLFF
abundance: NA; v_gene: TRBV6-5; j_gene: TRBJ1-1; CDR3aa: CASSKNRGGTEAFF
abundance: NA; v_gene: TRBV6-1; j_gene: TRBJ1-2; CDR3aa: CASSWYSRFDGYTF
abundance: NA; v_gene: TRBV5-1; j_gene: TRBJ2-6; CDR3aa: CASSSGVSGANVLTF
abundance: NA; v_gene: TRBV9; j_gene: TRBJ1-2; CDR3aa: CASSVLRDVGYTF
abundance: NA; v_gene: TRBV30; j_gene: TRBJ1-1; CDR3aa: CAWSSGQPGTEAFF
abundance: NA; v_gene: TRBV29-1; j_gene: TRBJ1-1; CDR3aa: CSVEVLTGENTEAFF
abundance: once; v_gene: TRBV30; j_gene: TRBJ1-1; CDR3aa: CAWHRGANEAFF
abundance: NA; v_gene: TRBV19; j_gene: TRBJ2-7; CDR3aa: CASSIQVLSSYEQYF
abundance: NA; v_gene: TRBV5-4; j_gene: TRBJ2-1; CDR3aa: CASSSINNEQFF
abundance: once; v_gene: TRBV9; j_gene: TRBJ1-2; CDR3aa: CASSVAAVVSYGYTF
abundance: NA; v_gene: TRBV18; j_gene: TRBJ2-1; CDR3aa: CASSPPGGLAGQNEQFF
abundance: NA; v_gene: TRBV7-2; j_gene: TRBJ2-3; CDR3aa: CASSLEPATDTQYF
abundance: NA; v_gene: TRBV6-1; j_gene: TRBJ1-1; CDR3aa: CASSEAGLGTEAFF
abundance: NA; v_gene: TRBV9; j_gene: TRBJ1-6; CDR3aa: CASSVLSSPLHF
abundance: NA; v_gene: TRBV4-2; j_gene: TRBJ1-2; CDR3aa: CASSQGNGYGYTF
abundance: NA; v_gene: TRBV13; j_gene: TRBJ1-1; CDR3aa: CASSLGGSTEAFF
abundance: NA; v_gene: TRBV6-5; j_gene: TRBJ1-1; CDR3aa: CASREGADTEAFF
abundance: NA; v_gene: TRBV5-1; j_gene: TRBJ1-2; CDR3aa: CASSTRDSPYGYTF
abundance: NA; v_gene: TRBV24-1; j_gene: TRBJ2-5; CDR3aa: CATSDHRQIQETQYF